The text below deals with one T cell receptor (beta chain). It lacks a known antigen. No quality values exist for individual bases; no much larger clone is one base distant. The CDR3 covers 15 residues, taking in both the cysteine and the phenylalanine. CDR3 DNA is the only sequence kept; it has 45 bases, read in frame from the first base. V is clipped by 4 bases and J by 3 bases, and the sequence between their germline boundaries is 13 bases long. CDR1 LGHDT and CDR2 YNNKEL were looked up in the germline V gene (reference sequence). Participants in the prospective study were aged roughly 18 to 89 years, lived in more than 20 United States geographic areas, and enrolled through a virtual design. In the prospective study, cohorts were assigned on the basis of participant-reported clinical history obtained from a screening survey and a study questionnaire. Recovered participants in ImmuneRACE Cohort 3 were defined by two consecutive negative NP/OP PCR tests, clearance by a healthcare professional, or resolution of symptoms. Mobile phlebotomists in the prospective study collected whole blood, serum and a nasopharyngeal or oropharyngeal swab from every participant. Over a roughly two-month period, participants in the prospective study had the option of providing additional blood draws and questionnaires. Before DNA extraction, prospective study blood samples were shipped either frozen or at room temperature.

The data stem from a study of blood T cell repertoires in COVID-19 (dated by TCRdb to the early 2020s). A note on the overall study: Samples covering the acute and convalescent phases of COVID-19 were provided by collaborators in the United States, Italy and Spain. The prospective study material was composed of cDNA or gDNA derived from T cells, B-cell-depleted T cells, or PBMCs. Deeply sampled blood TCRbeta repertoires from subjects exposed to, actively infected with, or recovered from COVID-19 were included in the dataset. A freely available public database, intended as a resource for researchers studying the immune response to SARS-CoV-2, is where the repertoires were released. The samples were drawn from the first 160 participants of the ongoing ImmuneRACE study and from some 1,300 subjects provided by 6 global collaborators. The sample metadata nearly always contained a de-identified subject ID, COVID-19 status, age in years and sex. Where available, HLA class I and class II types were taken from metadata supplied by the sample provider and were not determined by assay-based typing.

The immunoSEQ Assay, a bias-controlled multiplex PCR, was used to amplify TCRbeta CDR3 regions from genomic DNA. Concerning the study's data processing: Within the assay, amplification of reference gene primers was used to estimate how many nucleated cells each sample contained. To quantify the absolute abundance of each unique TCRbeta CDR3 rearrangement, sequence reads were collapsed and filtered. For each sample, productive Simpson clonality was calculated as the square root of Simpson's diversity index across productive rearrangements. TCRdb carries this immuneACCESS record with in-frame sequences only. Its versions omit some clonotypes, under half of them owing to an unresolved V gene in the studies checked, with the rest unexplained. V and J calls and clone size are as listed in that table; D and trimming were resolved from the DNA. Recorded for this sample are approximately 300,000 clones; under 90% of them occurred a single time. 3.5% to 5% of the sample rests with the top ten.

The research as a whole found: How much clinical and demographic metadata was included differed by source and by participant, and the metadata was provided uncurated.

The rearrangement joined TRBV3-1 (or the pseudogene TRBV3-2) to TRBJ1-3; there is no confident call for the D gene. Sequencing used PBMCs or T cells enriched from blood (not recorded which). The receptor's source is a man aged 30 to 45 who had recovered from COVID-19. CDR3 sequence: CASSPTYGGGNTIYF. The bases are TGTGCCAGCAGCCCCACGTACGGCGGTGGAAACACCATATATTTT.